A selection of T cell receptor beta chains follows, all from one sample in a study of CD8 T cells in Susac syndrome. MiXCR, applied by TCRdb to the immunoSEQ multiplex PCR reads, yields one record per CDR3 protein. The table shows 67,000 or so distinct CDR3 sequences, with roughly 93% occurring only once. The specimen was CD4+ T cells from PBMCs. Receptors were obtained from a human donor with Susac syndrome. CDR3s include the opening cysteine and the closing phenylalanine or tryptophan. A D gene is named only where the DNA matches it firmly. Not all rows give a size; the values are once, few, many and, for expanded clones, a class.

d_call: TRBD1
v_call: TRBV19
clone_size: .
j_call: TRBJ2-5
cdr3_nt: TGTGCCAGTAGTGCGACAGGGACGTACCAAGAGACCCAGTACTTC
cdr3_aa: CASSATGTYQETQYF

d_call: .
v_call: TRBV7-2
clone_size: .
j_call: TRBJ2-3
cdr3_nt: TGTGCCAGCAGCTTAAGGGCTAGCACAGATACGCAGTATTTT
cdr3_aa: CASSLRASTDTQYF

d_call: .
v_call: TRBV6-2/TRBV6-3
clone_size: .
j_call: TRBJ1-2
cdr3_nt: TGTGCCAGCAGTTGGACCGCGGATGGCTACACCTTC
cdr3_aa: CASSWTADGYTF

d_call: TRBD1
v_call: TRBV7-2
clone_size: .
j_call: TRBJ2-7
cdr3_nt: TGTGCCAGCAGCTTTACAGGGGGCACATTTTACTACGAGCAGTACTTC
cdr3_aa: CASSFTGGTFYYEQYF

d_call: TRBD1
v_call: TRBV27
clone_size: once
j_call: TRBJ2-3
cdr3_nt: TGTGCCAGCGAGGACAGGTTTCGGAAAACGCAGTATTTT
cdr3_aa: CASEDRFRKTQYF

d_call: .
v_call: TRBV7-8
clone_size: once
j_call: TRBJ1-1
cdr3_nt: TGTGCCAGCAGCTTTGGCAGGAAACGGAGTGAAGCTTTCTTT
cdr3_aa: CASSFGRKRSEAFF

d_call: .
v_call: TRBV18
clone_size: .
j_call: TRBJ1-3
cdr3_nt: TGTGCCAGCTCGCTACTCCTGGACGGGGGCGGAAACACCATATATTTT
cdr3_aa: CASSLLLDGGGNTIYF

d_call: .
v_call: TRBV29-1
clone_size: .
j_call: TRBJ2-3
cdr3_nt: TGCAGCGTTGAGAACTCCGGAGCAACGCAGTATTTT
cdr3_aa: CSVENSGATQYF

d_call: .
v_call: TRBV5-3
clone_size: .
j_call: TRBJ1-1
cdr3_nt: TGTGCCAGAAGCTTGCCCTTAACAGGAGAAGCTTTCTTT
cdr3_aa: CARSLPLTGEAFF

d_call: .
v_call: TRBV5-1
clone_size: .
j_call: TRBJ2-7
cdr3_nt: TGCGCCAGCAGCCGGGCCACCGGGACAAGCAGCTCCTACGAGCAGTACTTC
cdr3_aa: CASSRATGTSSSYEQYF

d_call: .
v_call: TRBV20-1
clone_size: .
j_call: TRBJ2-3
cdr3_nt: TGCAGTGCTCTTCAGCTGAGCACAGATACGCAGTATTTT
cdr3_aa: CSALQLSTDTQYF

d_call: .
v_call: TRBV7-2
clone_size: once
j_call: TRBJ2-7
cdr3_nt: TGTGCCAGCAGCGCCATGGTTCCGGGGGCTACTTACGAGCAGTACTTC
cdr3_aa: CASSAMVPGATYEQYF

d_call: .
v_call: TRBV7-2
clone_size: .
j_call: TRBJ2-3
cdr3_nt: TGTGCCAGCAGCCCGACTGGACTGACCACAGATACGCAGTATTTT
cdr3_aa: CASSPTGLTTDTQYF

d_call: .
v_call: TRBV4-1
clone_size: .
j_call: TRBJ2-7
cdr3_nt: TGCGCCAGCAGCCAAGATCCAAGATACGAGCAGTACTTC
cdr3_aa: CASSQDPRYEQYF

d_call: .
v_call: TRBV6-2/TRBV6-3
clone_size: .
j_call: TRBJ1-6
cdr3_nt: TGTGCCAGCAGCATTGTAGTGGGGGGTTCACCCCTCCACTTT
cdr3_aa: CASSIVVGGSPLHF

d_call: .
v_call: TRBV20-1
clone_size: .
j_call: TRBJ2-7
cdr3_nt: TGCAGTGCTAGAGATCTGGCGGGTCCCTACGAGCAGTACTTC
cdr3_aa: CSARDLAGPYEQYF

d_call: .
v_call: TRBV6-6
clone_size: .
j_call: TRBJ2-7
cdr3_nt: TGTGCCAGCTCCCGGGACACCTACGAGCAGTACTTC
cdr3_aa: CASSRDTYEQYF

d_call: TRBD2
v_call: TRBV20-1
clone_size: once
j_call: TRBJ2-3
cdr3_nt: TGCAGTGCTAGACGGCTACGGGGGGGCACAGATACGCAGTATTTT
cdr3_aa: CSARRLRGGTDTQYF

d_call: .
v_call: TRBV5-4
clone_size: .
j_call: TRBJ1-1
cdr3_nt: TGTGCCAGCAGCTTTCGCCTGAACACTGAAGCTTTCTTT
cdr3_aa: CASSFRLNTEAFF

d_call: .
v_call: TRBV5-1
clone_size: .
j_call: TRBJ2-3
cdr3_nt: TGCGCCAGCAGCTTGGGAAGCGGACGCACAGATACGCAGTATTTT
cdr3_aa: CASSLGSGRTDTQYF

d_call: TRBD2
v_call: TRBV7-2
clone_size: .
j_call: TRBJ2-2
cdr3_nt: TGTGCCAGCAGCTTTCGAGCGGGGGCCCTCGGGAACACCGGGGAGCTGTTTTTT
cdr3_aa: CASSFRAGALGNTGELFF

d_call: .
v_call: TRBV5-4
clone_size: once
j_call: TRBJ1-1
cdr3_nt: TGTGCCAGCAGTCCGGACTTATTGAACACTGAAGCTTTCTTT
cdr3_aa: CASSPDLLNTEAFF

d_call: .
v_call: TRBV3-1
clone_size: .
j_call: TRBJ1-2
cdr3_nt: TGTGCCAGCACCTACGGGGTAAACTATGGCTACACCTTC
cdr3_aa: CASTYGVNYGYTF

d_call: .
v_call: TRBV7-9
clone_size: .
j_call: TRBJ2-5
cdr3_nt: TGTGCCAGCAGCTTATATCTGGGGCAAGAGACCCAGTACTTC
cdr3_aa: CASSLYLGQETQYF

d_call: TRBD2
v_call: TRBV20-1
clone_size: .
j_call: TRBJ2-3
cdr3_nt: TGCAGTGCTAGAATGGCGAGCGGGGGGGCCCTTGACGCAGATACGCAGTATTTT
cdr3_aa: CSARMASGGALDADTQYF

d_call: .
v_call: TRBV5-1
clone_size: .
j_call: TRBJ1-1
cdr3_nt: TGCGCCAGCAGCTTGGCACAGACTCGGACGCGGGAAGCTTTCTTT
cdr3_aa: CASSLAQTRTREAFF

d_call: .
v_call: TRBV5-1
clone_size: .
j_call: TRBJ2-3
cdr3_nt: TGCGCCAGCACCTCGGCGGCGGGAGATACGCAGTATTTT
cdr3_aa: CASTSAAGDTQYF

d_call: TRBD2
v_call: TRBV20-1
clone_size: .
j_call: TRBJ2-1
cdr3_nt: TGCAGTCTTAGCGGGGGGGCCTCCAATGAGCAGTTCTTC
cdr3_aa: CSLSGGASNEQFF

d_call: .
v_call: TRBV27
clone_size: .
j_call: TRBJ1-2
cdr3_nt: TGTGCCAGCAGTTCAGCAGGGTACGGCTACACCTTC
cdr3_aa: CASSSAGYGYTF

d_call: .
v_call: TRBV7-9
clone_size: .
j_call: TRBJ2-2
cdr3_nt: TGTGCCAGCAGCTTGTTCGGGGAGCTGTTTTTT
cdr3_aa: CASSLFGELFF

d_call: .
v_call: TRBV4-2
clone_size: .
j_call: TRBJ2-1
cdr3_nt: TGTGCCAGCAGCCCTGGGACGGGCAATGAGCAGTTCTTC
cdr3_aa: CASSPGTGNEQFF

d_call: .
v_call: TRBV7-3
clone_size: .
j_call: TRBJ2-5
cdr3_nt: TGTGCCAGCAGCTTACGGCCACCAAGCGAAGTGGAGACCCAGTACTTC
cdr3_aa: CASSLRPPSEVETQYF

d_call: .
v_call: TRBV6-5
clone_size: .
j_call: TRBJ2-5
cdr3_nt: TGTGCCAGCAGTAGAGTTTTCCAAGAGACCCAGTACTTC
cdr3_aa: CASSRVFQETQYF

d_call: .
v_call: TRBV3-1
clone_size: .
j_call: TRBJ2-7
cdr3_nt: TGTGCCAGCAGTTACAGGGATTTCGAGCAGTACTTC
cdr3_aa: CASSYRDFEQYF

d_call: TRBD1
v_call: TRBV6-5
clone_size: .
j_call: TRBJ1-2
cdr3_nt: TGTGCCTCCCAGGGGGGGAGCTATGGCTACACCTTC
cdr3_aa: CASQGGSYGYTF

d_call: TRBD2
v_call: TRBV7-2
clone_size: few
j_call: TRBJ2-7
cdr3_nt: TGTGCCAGCAGCTTACTAGCGGGTTCTGCTGAGCAGTACTTC
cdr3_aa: CASSLLAGSAEQYF

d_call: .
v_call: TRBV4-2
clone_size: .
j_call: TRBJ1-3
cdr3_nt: TGTGCCAGCAGCCAAGAATCTGGCCGAAACTCTGGAAACACCATATATTTT
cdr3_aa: CASSQESGRNSGNTIYF

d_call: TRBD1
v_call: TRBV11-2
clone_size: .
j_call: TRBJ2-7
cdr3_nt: TGTGCCAGCAGCTTGGGACAGGGACCAGGCTACGAGCAGTACTTC
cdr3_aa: CASSLGQGPGYEQYF

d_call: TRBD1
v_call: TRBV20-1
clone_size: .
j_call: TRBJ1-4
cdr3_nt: TGCAGTGCGGACGGACAGGGAGCAACCGAAAAACTGTTTTTT
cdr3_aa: CSADGQGATEKLFF

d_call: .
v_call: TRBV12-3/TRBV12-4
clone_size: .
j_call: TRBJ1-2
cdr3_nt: TGTGCCAGCAGGGGAGGGGGGGATAACTATGGCTACACCTTC
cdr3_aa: CASRGGGDNYGYTF

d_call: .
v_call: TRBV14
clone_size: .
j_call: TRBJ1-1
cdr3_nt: TGTGCCAGCAGCCTACGGACGGGGACTTCAGACACTGAAGCTTTCTTT
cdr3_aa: CASSLRTGTSDTEAFF

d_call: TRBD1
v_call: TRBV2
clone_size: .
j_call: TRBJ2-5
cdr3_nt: TGTGCCAGCAGTCAGACAGGGGCGTCTGTCGAGACCCAGTACTTC
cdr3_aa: CASSQTGASVETQYF

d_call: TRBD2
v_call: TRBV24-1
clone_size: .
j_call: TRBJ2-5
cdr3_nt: TGTGCCACCCAGCGAGCCGGGACTAGGGTGGAGACCCAGTACTTC
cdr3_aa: CATQRAGTRVETQYF

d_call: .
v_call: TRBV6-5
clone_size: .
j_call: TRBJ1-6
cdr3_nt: TGTGCCAGCACCCAGACAGGTAATTCACCCCTCCACTTT
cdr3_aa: CASTQTGNSPLHF

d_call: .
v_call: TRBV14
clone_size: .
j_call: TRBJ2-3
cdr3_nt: TGTGCCAGCAGCCAAGAAGCTGCCAGGATATCCACTTCAGATACGCAGTATTTT
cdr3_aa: CASSQEAARISTSDTQYF

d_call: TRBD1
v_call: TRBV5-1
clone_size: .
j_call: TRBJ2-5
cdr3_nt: TGCGCCAGCAGCCGGGACAGCTCGCAAGAGACCCAGTACTTC
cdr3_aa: CASSRDSSQETQYF

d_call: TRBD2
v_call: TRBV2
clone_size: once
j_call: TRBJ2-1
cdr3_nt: TGTGCCAGCAGTGAAGTGAGACTAGCGGTATACAATGAGCAGTTCTTC
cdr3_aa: CASSEVRLAVYNEQFF

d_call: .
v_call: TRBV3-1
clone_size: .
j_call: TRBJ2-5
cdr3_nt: TGTGCCAGCAGACTACCAAAGTTGAGGGCTCCAGAGACCCAGTACTTC
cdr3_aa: CASRLPKLRAPETQYF

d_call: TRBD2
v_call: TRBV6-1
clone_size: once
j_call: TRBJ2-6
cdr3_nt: TGTGCCAGCAGGCGCGGGGGGGCCTCTGGGGCCAACGTCCTGACTTTC
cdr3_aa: CASRRGGASGANVLTF

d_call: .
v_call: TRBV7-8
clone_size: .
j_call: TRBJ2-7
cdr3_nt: TGTGCCAGCAGCGACGGCAGGGTCAACACCTACGAGCAGTACTTC
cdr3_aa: CASSDGRVNTYEQYF

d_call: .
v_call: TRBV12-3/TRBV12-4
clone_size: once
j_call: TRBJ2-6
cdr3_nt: TGTGCCAGCAGCTTAACGTCCCGGGCCCTGACTTTC
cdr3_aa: CASSLTSRALTF

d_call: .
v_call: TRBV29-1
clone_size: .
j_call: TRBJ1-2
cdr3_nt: TGCAGCGTTGGTTCTGGGTCGAACTATGGCTACACCTTC
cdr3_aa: CSVGSGSNYGYTF

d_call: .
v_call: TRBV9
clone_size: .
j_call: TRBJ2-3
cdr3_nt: TGTGCCAGCAGCGTCGGACAGTACACAGATACGCAGTATTTT
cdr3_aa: CASSVGQYTDTQYF